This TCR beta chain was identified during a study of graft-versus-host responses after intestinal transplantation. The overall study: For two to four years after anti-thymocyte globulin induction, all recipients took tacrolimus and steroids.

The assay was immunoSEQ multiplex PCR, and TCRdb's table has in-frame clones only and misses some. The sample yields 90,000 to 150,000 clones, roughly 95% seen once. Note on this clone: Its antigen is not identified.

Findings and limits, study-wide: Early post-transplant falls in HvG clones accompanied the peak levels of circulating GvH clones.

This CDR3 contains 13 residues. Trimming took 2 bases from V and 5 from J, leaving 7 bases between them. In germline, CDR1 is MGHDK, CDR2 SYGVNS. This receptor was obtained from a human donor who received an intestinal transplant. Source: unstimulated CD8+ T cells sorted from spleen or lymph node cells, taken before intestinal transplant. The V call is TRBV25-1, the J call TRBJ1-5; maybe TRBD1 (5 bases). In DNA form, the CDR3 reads TGTGCCAGCAGTGAAGGGGGTCATCAGCCCCAGCATTTT. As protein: CASSEGGHQPQHF.